The rows below give T cell receptor beta chains drawn from one sample of a study of blood T cell repertoires in COVID-19. The data were produced by immunoSEQ multiplex PCR, yet TCRdb's version contains in-frame clones alone and is incomplete. The repertoire holds 29,000 or so clones, with roughly 94% as singletons. Sequencing input: peripheral blood. These receptors all stem from a man between 50 and 59 years old with active COVID-19. CDR3s include the opening cysteine and the closing phenylalanine or tryptophan. Each record gives: V gene, D gene, clone size, J gene, CDR3 protein, CDR3 DNA. The D gene is left open where the match is weak. Only part of the rows carry a size: once, few, many, or a class if the clone is expanded.

TRBV14	TRBD2	-	TRBJ2-3	CASSQGGTSRDTQYF	TGTGCCAGCAGCCAAGGGGGGACTAGCCGGGATACGCAGTATTTT
TRBV5-4	TRBD2	-	TRBJ2-1	CASSPNGGSHNEQFF	TGTGCCAGCAGCCCTAACGGCGGGAGCCACAATGAGCAGTTCTTC
TRBV2	-	-	TRBJ1-5	CASRGGGGNQPQHF	TGTGCCAGCAGAGGCGGGGGGGGTAATCAGCCCCAGCATTTT
TRBV25-1	TRBD1	-	TRBJ2-5	CASSDDRGVVETQYF	TGTGCCAGCAGTGACGACAGGGGGGTCGTTGAGACCCAGTACTTC
TRBV5-4	TRBD2	-	TRBJ2-1	CASSRDSGRANEQFF	TGTGCCAGCAGCCGAGATAGCGGGAGGGCCAATGAGCAGTTCTTC
TRBV6-4	-	-	TRBJ1-2	CASSDPIRGYTF	TGTGCCAGCAGTGACCCGATCCGGGGCTACACCTTC
TRBV27	-	-	TRBJ1-4	CASSLRQTNEKLFF	TGTGCCAGCAGTCTCCGACAGACTAATGAAAAACTGTTTTTT
TRBV10-3	-	once	TRBJ1-2	CAISESMPDYGYTF	TGTGCCATCAGTGAGTCGATGCCGGACTATGGCTACACCTTC
TRBV19	-	-	TRBJ1-1	CASSQFGGEAMNTEAFF	TGTGCCAGTAGTCAATTTGGAGGTGAAGCAATGAACACTGAAGCTTTCTTT
TRBV11-2	TRBD1	-	TRBJ2-7	CASSLVGQGSYEQYF	TGTGCCAGCAGCTTAGTCGGACAGGGGTCCTACGAGCAGTACTTC
TRBV3-1/TRBV3-2	-	-	TRBJ2-3	CASSQDRGDTQYF	TGTGCCAGCAGCCAAGACCGGGGAGATACGCAGTATTTT
TRBV11-2	-	-	TRBJ2-6	CASSLDETGTGANVLTF	TGTGCCAGCAGCTTAGATGAAACAGGGACTGGGGCCAACGTCCTGACTTTC
TRBV5-4	TRBD2	-	TRBJ2-7	CASSLAGGRKAYEQYF	TGTGCCAGCAGCTTAGCGGGAGGGAGAAAGGCCTACGAGCAGTACTTC
TRBV5-1	TRBD2	-	TRBJ2-3	CASSLAERGKDTQYF	TGCGCCAGCAGCCTTGCGGAGCGGGGGAAAGATACGCAGTATTTT
TRBV5-1	TRBD2	-	TRBJ2-1	CASSSPLTSGVLQFF	TGCGCCAGCAGCTCCCCTCTGACTAGCGGGGTTTTACAGTTCTTC
TRBV19	TRBD1	-	TRBJ2-7	CASSEGTAAYEQYF	TGTGCCAGTAGTGAGGGGACAGCCGCCTACGAGCAGTACTTC
TRBV20-1	-	-	TRBJ2-7	CSARSSYEQYF	TGCAGTGCTCGCTCTAGCTACGAGCAGTACTTC
TRBV20-1	-	-	TRBJ1-5	CSASALGGYSNQPQHF	TGCAGTGCTAGTGCCTTAGGGGGATATAGCAATCAGCCCCAGCATTTT
TRBV4-1	TRBD2	-	TRBJ2-7	CASSQDLAGGRINF	TGCGCCAGCAGCCAAGATTTAGCGGGGGGCCGAATAAACTTC
TRBV5-1	TRBD1	-	TRBJ2-1	CASSLAGTGGKYNEQFF	TGCGCCAGCAGCTTGGCGGGGACAGGGGGGAAGTACAATGAGCAGTTCTTC
TRBV29-1	-	-	TRBJ1-2	CSERDTANYGYTF	TGCAGCGAACGGGACACTGCTAACTATGGCTACACCTTC
TRBV2	TRBD1	-	TRBJ1-5	CASSGQGAGQPQHF	TGTGCCAGCAGTGGACAGGGGGCGGGTCAGCCCCAGCATTTT
TRBV30	TRBD2	-	TRBJ2-3	CAWTSGYTDTQYF	TGTGCCTGGACTAGCGGCTACACAGATACGCAGTATTTT
TRBV4-1	-	-	TRBJ1-1	CASSQDAGRTEAFF	TGCGCCAGCAGCCAAGATGCCGGGAGAACTGAAGCTTTCTTT
TRBV10-3	-	-	TRBJ1-2	CAISAIANYGYTF	TGTGCCATCAGTGCGATAGCTAACTATGGCTACACCTTC
TRBV5-5	TRBD1	-	TRBJ2-4	CASSLVRDRGPKNIQYF	TGTGCCAGCAGCTTGGTAAGGGACAGGGGGCCAAAAAACATTCAGTACTTC
TRBV28	-	-	TRBJ2-2	CASSFRRGSGELFF	TGTGCCAGCAGTTTCCGGCGCGGTTCCGGGGAGCTGTTTTTT
TRBV2	TRBD1	-	TRBJ2-7	CASRRDRDYEQYF	TGTGCCAGCAGAAGGGACAGGGACTACGAGCAGTACTTC
TRBV5-1	TRBD1	-	TRBJ1-5	CASSWEGTGNGQPQHF	TGCGCCAGCAGCTGGGAAGGGACAGGGAACGGTCAGCCCCAGCATTTT
TRBV19	-	-	TRBJ2-1	CASRSGGVNYNEQFF	TGTGCCAGTAGGTCGGGCGGGGTCAACTACAATGAGCAGTTCTTC
TRBV7-7	TRBD2	-	TRBJ2-5	CASSLAGRYSAETQYF	TGTGCTAGCAGCTTAGCGGGGCGTTACAGCGCAGAGACCCAGTACTTC
TRBV7-9	-	-	TRBJ2-5	CASSLVGGETQYF	TGTGCCAGCAGCTTAGTAGGCGGAGAGACCCAGTACTTC
TRBV5-4	TRBD1	-	TRBJ2-5	CASSSTGVFETQYF	TGTGCCAGCAGCTCGACAGGGGTGTTTGAGACCCAGTACTTC
TRBV14	TRBD1	once	TRBJ2-7	CASSQRGLTYEQYF	TGTGCCAGCAGCCAGAGGGGGCTAACCTACGAGCAGTACTTC
TRBV24-1	TRBD2	-	TRBJ2-3	CATSETSGGSDTQYF	TGTGCCACCAGTGAAACTAGCGGGGGGTCAGATACGCAGTATTTT
TRBV11-2	-	-	TRBJ1-2	CASSFRRDDYGYTF	TGTGCCAGCAGCTTTCGCAGGGATGACTATGGCTACACCTTC
TRBV5-1	TRBD2	-	TRBJ2-2	CASSLSGINTGELFF	TGCGCCAGCAGCCTTAGCGGGATTAACACCGGGGAGCTGTTTTTT
TRBV7-2	-	-	TRBJ2-3	CASSPSLGTSATDTQYF	TGTGCCAGCAGCCCGAGCCTCGGGACTTCCGCGACAGATACGCAGTATTTT
TRBV6-1	-	once	TRBJ1-1	CASSEGFLGRGTEAFF	TGTGCCAGCAGTGAAGGATTTCTGGGAAGGGGCACTGAAGCTTTCTTT
TRBV28	-	-	TRBJ1-1	CASSLLGARLNTEAFF	TGTGCCAGCAGTTTATTGGGGGCCCGATTGAACACTGAAGCTTTCTTT
TRBV6-5	-	-	TRBJ1-2	CASRPRQVNYGYTF	TGTGCCAGCAGGCCGAGACAGGTTAACTATGGCTACACCTTC
TRBV19	-	-	TRBJ1-5	CASSRVGQPQHF	TGTGCCAGTAGTAGAGTGGGCCAGCCCCAGCATTTT
TRBV14	-	-	TRBJ2-1	CASSTDSSYNEQFF	TGTGCCAGCAGCACAGACAGCTCCTACAATGAGCAGTTCTTC
TRBV29-1	TRBD1	-	TRBJ1-4	CSVGQGADEKLFF	TGCAGCGTTGGACAGGGGGCCGATGAAAAACTGTTTTTT
TRBV28	-	-	TRBJ1-3	CASSFRYSLFSGQGNTIYF	TGTGCCAGCAGTTTTCGGTACAGTCTTTTCTCTGGTCAGGGAAACACCATATATTTT
TRBV7-6	TRBD2	-	TRBJ2-3	CASSLRPGLAGSSTDTQYF	TGTGCCAGCAGCCTCCGACCTGGACTAGCGGGATCTAGCACAGATACGCAGTATTTT
TRBV5-1	-	-	TRBJ1-1	CASSLVRGITEAFF	TGCGCCAGCAGCTTGGTTCGGGGTATCACTGAAGCTTTCTTT
TRBV3-1/TRBV3-2	-	-	TRBJ2-3	CASSQAAAGGTQYF	TGTGCCAGCAGCCAAGCCGCCGCTGGAGGTACGCAGTATTTT
TRBV30	-	-	TRBJ1-6	CAWSGGTYICSPLHF	TGTGCCTGGAGCGGCGGGACTTACATATGTTCACCCCTCCACTTT
TRBV5-1	TRBD1	few	TRBJ2-7	CASSDPGQEYEQYF	TGCGCCAGCAGCGACCCGGGACAGGAGTACGAGCAGTACTTC
TRBV28	TRBD2	-	TRBJ2-1	CASSLSQAGAYNEQFF	TGTGCCAGCAGTTTATCACAAGCGGGAGCTTACAATGAGCAGTTCTTC